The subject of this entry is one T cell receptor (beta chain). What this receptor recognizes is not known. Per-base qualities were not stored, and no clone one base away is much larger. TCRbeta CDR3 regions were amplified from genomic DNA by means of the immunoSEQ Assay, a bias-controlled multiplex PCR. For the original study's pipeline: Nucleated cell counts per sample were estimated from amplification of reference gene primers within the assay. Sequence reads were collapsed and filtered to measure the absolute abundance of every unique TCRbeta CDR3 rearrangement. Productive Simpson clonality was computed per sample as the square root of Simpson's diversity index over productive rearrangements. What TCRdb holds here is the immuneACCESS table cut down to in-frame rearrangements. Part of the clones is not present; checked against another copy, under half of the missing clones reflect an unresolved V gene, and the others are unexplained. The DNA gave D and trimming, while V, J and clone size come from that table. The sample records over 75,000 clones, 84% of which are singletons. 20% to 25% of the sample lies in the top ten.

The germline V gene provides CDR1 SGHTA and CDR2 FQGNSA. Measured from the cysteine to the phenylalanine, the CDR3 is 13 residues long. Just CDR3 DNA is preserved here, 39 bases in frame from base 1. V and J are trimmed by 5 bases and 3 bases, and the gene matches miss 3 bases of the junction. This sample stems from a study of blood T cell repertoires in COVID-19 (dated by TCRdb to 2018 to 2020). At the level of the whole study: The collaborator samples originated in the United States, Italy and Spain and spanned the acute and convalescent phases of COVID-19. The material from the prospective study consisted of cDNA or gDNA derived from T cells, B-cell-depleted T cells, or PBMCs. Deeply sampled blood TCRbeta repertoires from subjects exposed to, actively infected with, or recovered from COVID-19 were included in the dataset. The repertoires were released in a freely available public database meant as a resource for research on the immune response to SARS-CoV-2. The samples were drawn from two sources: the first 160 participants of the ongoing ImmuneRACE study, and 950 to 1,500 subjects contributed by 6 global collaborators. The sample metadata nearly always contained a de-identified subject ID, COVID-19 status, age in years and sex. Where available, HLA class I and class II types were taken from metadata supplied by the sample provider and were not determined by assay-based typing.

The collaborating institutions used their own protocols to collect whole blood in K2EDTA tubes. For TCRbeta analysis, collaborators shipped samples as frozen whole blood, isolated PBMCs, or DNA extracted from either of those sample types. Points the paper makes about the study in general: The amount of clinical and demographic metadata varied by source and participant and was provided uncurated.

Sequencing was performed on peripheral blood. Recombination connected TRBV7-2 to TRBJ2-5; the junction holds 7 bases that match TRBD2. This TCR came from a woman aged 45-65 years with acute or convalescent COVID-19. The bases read TGTGCCAGCAGCCCCGGGACTAAAGAGACCCAGTACTTC. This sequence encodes CASSPGTKETQYF.